This entry features one TCR beta chain sequence. Looked up from germline, CDR1 is SGHDT and CDR2 is YYEEEE. The trim removed 5 bases at V and 5 bases at J, leaving 15 bases unmatched. This CDR3 region has 16 residues. In the study's own analysis: Amplification from reference gene primers served as the basis for estimated nucleated cell counts. The data were produced by immunoSEQ multiplex PCR, yet TCRdb's version contains in-frame clones alone and is incomplete. V and J calls and clone size are given by that table; D and trimming were obtained from the DNA. The data show over 110,000 clones, with over 80% seen just once and less than 2% held by the top ten. The data originate from a study of blood T cell repertoires in COVID-19. Study background: Samples taken during acute and convalescent COVID-19 were collected in the United States, Italy and Spain.

The sequenced sample consisted of peripheral blood. V and J are TRBV5-6 and TRBJ2-5, with 7 bases aligning to TRBD2. The sequence was obtained from a woman between 50 and 59 years old with acute or convalescent COVID-19. The CDR3 spells CASRGFGRHQTETQYF. Written as DNA, the CDR3 is TGTGCCAGCAGGGGGTTCGGGAGGCACCAGACGGAGACCCAGTACTTC. Together with reference TRBV5-6 and TRBJ2-5, the CDR3 gives the full variable domain: DAGVTQSPTHLIKTRGQQVTLRCSPKSGHDTVSWYQQALGQGPQFIFQYYEEEERQRGNFPDRFSGHQFPNYSSELNVNALLLGDSALYLCASRGFGRHQTETQYFGPGTRLLVL.